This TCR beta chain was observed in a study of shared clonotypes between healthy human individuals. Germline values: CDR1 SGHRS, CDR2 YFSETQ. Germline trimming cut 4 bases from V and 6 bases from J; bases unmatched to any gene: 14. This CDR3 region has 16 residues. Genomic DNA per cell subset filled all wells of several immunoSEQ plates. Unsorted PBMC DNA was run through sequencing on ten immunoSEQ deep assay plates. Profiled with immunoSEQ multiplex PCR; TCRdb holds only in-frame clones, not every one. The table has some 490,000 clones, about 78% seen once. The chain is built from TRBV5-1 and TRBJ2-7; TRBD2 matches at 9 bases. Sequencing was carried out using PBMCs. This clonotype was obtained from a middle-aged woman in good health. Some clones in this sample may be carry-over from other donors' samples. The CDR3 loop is CASSTLPTSGYSEQYF. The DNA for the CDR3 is TGCGCCAGCAGCACTTTGCCTACTAGCGGGTACAGCGAGCAGTACTTC.